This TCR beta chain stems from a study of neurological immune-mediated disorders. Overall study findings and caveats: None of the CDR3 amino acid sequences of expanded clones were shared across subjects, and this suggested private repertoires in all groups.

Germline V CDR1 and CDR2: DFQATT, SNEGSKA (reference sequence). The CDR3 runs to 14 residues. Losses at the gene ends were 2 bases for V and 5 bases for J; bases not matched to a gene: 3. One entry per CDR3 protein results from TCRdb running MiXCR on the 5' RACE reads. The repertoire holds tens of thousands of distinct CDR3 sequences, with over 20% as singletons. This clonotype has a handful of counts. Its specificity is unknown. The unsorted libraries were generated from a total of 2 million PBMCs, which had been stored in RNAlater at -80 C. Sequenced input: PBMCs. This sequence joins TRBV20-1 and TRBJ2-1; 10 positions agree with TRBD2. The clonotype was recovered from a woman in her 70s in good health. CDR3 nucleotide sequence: TGCAGTGCTAGACGACTAGCGGGCGACAATGAGCAGTTCTTC. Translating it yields CSARRLAGDNEQFF.